This passage covers 31 T cell receptor beta chains from one sample sequenced in a study of T cells after yellow fever vaccination. TCRdb redid the calling of the 5' RACE reads with MiXCR, one entry per CDR3 protein. This table has approximately 600,000 distinct CDR3 sequences, roughly an eighth appearing once. The material sequenced was PBMCs, taken on the day of the yellow fever booster vaccination. These receptors all come from a man aged 25 to 40 who received the YFV17D yellow fever vaccine.

In this sample, this clonotype turned up a few times. The chain couples TRBV20-1 to TRBJ2-1; D is undetermined. Germline assignment: CDR1 DFQATT and CDR2 SNEGSKA (reference sequence). V gave up 0 bases and J gave up 4 bases, with 13 bases separating them. This CDR3 comprises 15 residues. The CDR3 region is CSARDKDHFYNEQFF. For the CDR3, the DNA is TGCAGTGCTAGAGATAAGGACCACTTTTACAATGAGCAGTTCTTC.

This clonotype was seen a handful of times. The rearrangement links TRBV2 to TRBJ2-1, with 8 nucleotides matching TRBD2. Trimming took 4 bases from V and 15 from J; bases not matched to a gene: 11. Germline V lookup: CDR1 SNHLY, CDR2 FYNNEI. CDR3 length equals 13 residues. CDR3 sequence: CASSADGVAGWFF. In nucleotides, the CDR3 is TGTGCCAGCAGTGCGGACGGGGTAGCGGGATGGTTCTTC.

This clonotype has more than one count but fewer than ten. This chain uses TRBV7-8 with TRBJ2-3; 9 nucleotides line up with TRBD2. The junction had 13 bases not matched to a gene; V was cut back by 5 bases and J by 4 bases. Germline assignment: CDR1 SGHVS and CDR2 FQNEAQ. The CDR3 loop spans 17 amino acids. CDR3 nucleotides: TGTGCCAGCAGCCCCACCGTCGCGGGAGGGTTGGCAGATACGCAGTATTTT. Amino acids: CASSPTVAGGLADTQYF. The full variable domain, completed using reference TRBV7-8 and TRBJ2-3, is GAGVSQSPRYKVAKRGQDVALRCDPISGHVSLFWYQQALGQGPEFLTYFQNEAQLDKSGLPSDRFFAERPEGSVSTLKIQRTQQEDSAVYLCASSPTVAGGLADTQYFGPGTRLTVL.

This clonotype was seen a few times. CDR3 DNA: TGTGCCAGCAGCGCCAACAGGGGGCAAACTGAAGCTTTCTTT. This encodes CASSANRGQTEAFF. The chain joins TRBV7-2 to TRBJ1-1; 9 bases line up with TRBD1. The CDR3 spans 14 residues. CDR1 and CDR2 from the germline V gene are SGHTA and FQGNSA. J gave up 5 bases and V 5 bases, and 6 bases lay outside the gene matches.

This clonotype appeared a few times. This chain joins TRBV29-1 and TRBJ2-4; D unresolved. CDR3 length: 12 residues. Between the trimmed V and J ends, which lost 4 bases and 0 bases, there was a span of 4 bases. Germline CDR1 is SQVTM and CDR2 is ANQGSEA. In DNA form, the CDR3 reads TGCAGCGTTGCTGAAGCCAAAAACATTCAGTACTTC. It is translated as CSVAEAKNIQYF.

This clonotype occurred a few times. The chain carries TRBV3-1 and TRBJ2-7, with D unresolved. The CDR3 contains 16 residues. Trimming pared 0 bases from V and 2 bases from J, leaving 14 bases between. Germline V gene sequence: CDR1 LGHDT, CDR2 YNNKEL (reference sequence). The DNA for the CDR3 is TGTGCCAGCAGCCAAGATACGGCGGAGAATCCCTACGAGCAGTACTTC. It specifies CASSQDTAENPYEQYF.

This clonotype was recorded at least ten times. V and J are TRBV6-1 and TRBJ2-7; a possible D gene is TRBD1 (6 bases). V lost 5 bases to trimming and J lost 0 bases, with 14 bases between them. This CDR3 contains 15 residues. The germline V gene encodes CDR1 MNHNS and CDR2 SASEGT. The CDR3 protein is CASSKTGRSSYEQYF. In DNA form, the CDR3 reads TGTGCCAGCAGTAAAACAGGGAGAAGCTCCTACGAGCAGTACTTC.

This clonotype showed up just a few times. V is TRBV4-2 and J is TRBJ1-6; 9 bases match TRBD1. CDR3 length equals 15 residues. The V and J ends lost 0 bases and 10 bases, in that order; junction bases with no gene match: 4. Germline CDR1 and CDR2: LGHNA and YNFKEQ. The CDR3 region is CASSQETGGGSPLHF. The CDR3 bases are TGTGCCAGCAGCCAAGAAACAGGGGGCGGGTCACCCCTCCACTTT.

This chain joins TRBV6-1 and TRBJ2-7; TRBD1 matches 11 bases. Germline values: CDR1 MNHNS, CDR2 SASEGT. This CDR3 has 14 amino acids. The V segment lost 6 bases and the J segment 3 bases; nucleotides outside the gene matches: 4. The CDR3 DNA sequence: TGTGCCAGCAGGCTGGACAGGGGGCTCTACGAGCAGTACTTC. Residues: CASRLDRGLYEQYF.

V usage is TRBV24-1 and J usage is TRBJ1-2; unclear D gene. Trimming removed 1 base from V and 5 bases from J, with 10 bases in between. CDR1 KGHDR and CDR2 SFDVKD come from the germline V gene. This CDR3 spans 14 amino acids. CDR3 DNA: TGTGCCACCAGTGATTTCACAAGTGGATATGGCTACACCTTC. Encoded protein: CATSDFTSGYGYTF.

This sequence joins TRBV20-1 and TRBJ2-7; 8 bases fit TRBD1. This CDR3 is 14 amino acids long. Germline CDR1 is DFQATT and CDR2 is SNEGSKA (reference sequence). V shed 6 bases, J shed 7 bases, and the junction held 14 bases outside the gene matches. CDR3 region: CSATRTGIPREQYF. The DNA of the CDR3 is TGCAGTGCGACTAGGACAGGGATCCCTCGGGAGCAGTACTTC.

The table lists this clonotype with a few counts. This chain joins TRBV4-2 and TRBJ2-1; D unclear. From germline, CDR1 is LGHNA and CDR2 YNFKEQ. Trimming took off 2 bases at V and 3 bases at J, with 5 bases between the two ends. This CDR3 region has 13 residues. DNA for the CDR3: TGTGCCAGCAGCCAATCCCTCTACAATGAGCAGTTCTTC. This gives the protein CASSQSLYNEQFF.

The J gene is TRBJ2-7, the V gene TRBV28, with TRBD1 identical over 9 bases. The J segment lost 5 bases and the V segment lost 7 bases, leaving 9 bases of the junction unmatched. Germline lookup yields CDR1 MDHEN and CDR2 SYDVKM. The CDR3 runs to 14 residues. This CDR3 is CASTTGQGTDEQYF. CDR3 bases: TGTGCCAGCACAACGGGACAGGGTACCGACGAGCAGTACTTC.

This clonotype was counted many times. The chain couples TRBV7-2 to TRBJ2-1; 8 bases match TRBD2. CDR1 and CDR2 from the germline V gene are SGHTA and FQGNSA. V lost 2 bases, J lost 7 bases, and 10 bases stayed unmatched. The CDR3 consists of 16 residues. The CDR3 region is CASSLRGLVRGNEQFF. CDR3 DNA sequence: TGTGCCAGCAGCTTAAGGGGACTAGTAAGGGGGAATGAGCAGTTCTTC.

A few counts support this clonotype. The V gene is TRBV20-1, the J gene TRBJ2-2; no clear D gene. V lost 1 base to trimming and J lost 6 bases, with 15 bases between them. Per the germline V gene, CDR1 is DFQATT and CDR2 is SNEGSKA (reference sequence). This CDR3 region has 15 residues. The CDR3 bases are TGCAGTGCTAGAGGCGGCCTTGGTGGCGCCGGGGAGCTGTTTTTT. Protein: CSARGGLGGAGELFF.

The chain joins TRBV3-1 to TRBJ2-7; D is perhaps TRBD1 (6 bases). CDR3 length: 13 amino acids. V lost 4 bases to trimming and J lost 6 bases, with 13 bases between them. The germline V gene encodes CDR1 LGHDT and CDR2 YNNKEL (reference sequence). CDR3 nucleotide sequence: TGTGCCAGCAGCCCCTGGTTAGGGGGCGAGCAGTACTTC. It is translated as CASSPWLGGEQYF.

This clonotype appeared a few times. This rearrangement joins TRBV11-2 to TRBJ2-4; the match to TRBD2 covers 11 bases. CDR1 and CDR2 from the germline V gene are SGHAT and FQNNGV. The CDR3 is 18 amino acids. V shed 4 bases, J shed 0 bases, and the junction held 8 bases outside the gene matches. This CDR3 reads CASSSGLAVKLAKNIQYF. CDR3 nucleotides: TGTGCCAGCAGCTCGGGACTAGCGGTGAAGCTAGCCAAAAACATTCAGTACTTC. Based on the CDR3 plus reference TRBV11-2 and TRBJ2-4, the full variable domain is EAGVAQSPRYKIIEKRQSVAFWCNPISGHATLYWYQQILGQGPKLLIQFQNNGVVDDSQLPKDRFSAERLKGVDSTLKIQPAKLEDSAVYLCASSSGLAVKLAKNIQYFGAGTRLSVL.

This clonotype turned up a few times. The chain has TRBV27 and TRBJ2-1; perhaps TRBD1 as D (5 bases). The germline CDR1 and CDR2 sequences are MNHEY and SMNVEV (reference sequence). Trimming left V 8 bases short and J 12 bases short, with 20 bases between. The CDR3 consists of 13 residues. CDR3 region: CASAPSSGRGQFF. The CDR3 DNA sequence: TGTGCCAGCGCTCCATCGTCAGGGCGTGGGCAGTTCTTC.

V usage is TRBV20-1 and J usage is TRBJ1-1; D gene unclear. The germline V gene has CDR1 DFQATT and CDR2 SNEGSKA (reference sequence). The length of the CDR3 is 13 residues. V was clipped by 0 bases and J by 2 bases, with 7 bases between them. The CDR3 loop reads CSARDGGNTEAFF. CDR3 sequence (DNA): TGCAGTGCTAGAGATGGAGGAAACACTGAAGCTTTCTTT.

This clonotype turned up a few times. This CDR3 reads CASSGQDYGYTF. CDR3 bases: TGTGCCAGCAGCGGGCAGGATTATGGCTACACCTTC. V gene TRBV9 combines with J gene TRBJ1-2, with D uncertain. Trimming removed 3 bases from V and 5 bases from J, with 8 bases in between. Germline lookup yields CDR1 SGDLS and CDR2 YYNGEE. The CDR3 contains 12 residues.

This clonotype was seen repeatedly, ten times or more. The CDR3: CASSEPMGSSYNEQFF. DNA for the CDR3: TGTGCCAGCAGTGAACCAATGGGGAGCTCCTACAATGAGCAGTTCTTC. V and J are TRBV25-1 and TRBJ2-1; D may be TRBD2 (5 bases). Trimming stripped 2 bases from V and 0 bases from J, with 11 bases between. This CDR3 contains 16 residues. Germline V CDR1 and CDR2: MGHDK, SYGVNS.

A few counts support this clonotype. This sequence joins TRBV12-3 or TRBV12-4 and TRBJ2-6; D call uncertain. V dropped 3 bases and J dropped 3 bases, with 12 bases sitting between them. The CDR3 consists of 16 residues. This chain's CDR3 is CASSFNGWGGANVLTF. The DNA of the CDR3 is TGTGCCAGCAGTTTTAATGGGTGGGGTGGGGCCAACGTCCTGACTTTC.

The table lists this clonotype with a few counts. CDR3 region: CASSPGQGTGELFF. The CDR3 nucleotides are TGTGCCAGCAGCCCGGGACAGGGCACCGGGGAGCTGTTTTTT. The J gene is TRBJ2-2, the V gene TRBV14; 9 bases map to TRBD1. The CDR3 loop spans 14 amino acids. J lost 4 bases, V lost 4 bases, and 1 base had no gene match. CDR1 and CDR2 from the germline V gene are SGHDN and FVKESK.

The chain couples TRBV7-2 to TRBJ2-1, with 7 positions matching TRBD1. V gave up 3 bases and J gave up 7 bases; unmatched junction bases: 3. From germline, CDR1 is SGHTA and CDR2 FQGNSA. This CDR3 is built from 13 residues. Here the CDR3 DNA reads TGTGCCAGCAGCTTGTGGGACAGAAATGAGCAGTTCTTC. Its translation: CASSLWDRNEQFF.

This clonotype showed up many times. CDR3 DNA: TGTGCCAGCAGTTTATCTGGCGGATCGGACTACGAGCAGTACTTC. Amino acids: CASSLSGGSDYEQYF. The chain uses TRBV27 and TRBJ2-7, with D unclear. V was pared by 0 bases and J by 3 bases, with 12 bases between. Germline V gene data show CDR1 as MNHEY and CDR2 as SMNVEV (reference sequence). This CDR3 is built from 15 residues.

This clonotype occurred a few times. The chain joins TRBV7-2 to TRBJ2-3; TRBD1 agrees at 8 bases. J gave up 2 bases and V 0 bases, and 4 bases lay outside the gene matches. CDR1 is SGHTA and CDR2 is FQGNSA in the germline V gene. The CDR3 runs 16 residues. CDR3: CASSLAGTGNTDTQYF. The CDR3 region has the DNA TGTGCCAGCAGCTTAGCGGGGACAGGCAACACAGATACGCAGTATTTT.

This clonotype was counted only a few times. This chain links TRBV4-3 with TRBJ2-1, with D perhaps TRBD2 (6 bases). Trimming cost V 0 bases and J 8 bases, with 14 bases left between them. Germline V CDR1 and CDR2: LGHNA, YSLEER. The length of the CDR3 is 15 residues. CDR3 protein: CASSQDSTSFDEQFF. In DNA, the CDR3 is TGCGCCAGCAGCCAAGATTCGACTAGTTTCGATGAGCAGTTCTTC.

Ten or more counts support this clonotype. The chain combines TRBV29-1 with TRBJ2-2; D gene unclear. Looked up from germline, CDR1 is SQVTM and CDR2 is ANQGSEA. The V gene lost 6 bases and the J gene lost 4 bases, with 12 bases spanning the gap. The CDR3 runs 13 residues. The CDR3 DNA reads as TGCAGCGTCACCTCACAGTCCACCGGGGAGCTGTTTTTT. Its translation: CSVTSQSTGELFF.

This clonotype was counted a few times. The gene calls are TRBV2 and TRBJ2-7; tentative D call: TRBD1 (6 bases). The CDR3 spans 13 residues. Between the trimmed V and J ends, which lost 6 bases and 11 bases, there was a span of 20 bases. Germline V lookup: CDR1 SNHLY, CDR2 FYNNEI. CDR3 nucleotide sequence: TGTGCCAGCAGGCAGAAAGGGACAACGGTTAAGTACTTC. This translates into CASRQKGTTVKYF.

This clonotype was seen a handful of times. V gene TRBV4-3 combines with J gene TRBJ2-3; TRBD2 aligns across 16 bases. Trimming at V came to 3 bases and at J to 3 bases, leaving 6 bases not matched to a gene. Germline V CDR1 and CDR2: LGHNA, YSLEER. This CDR3 comprises 18 residues. Here the CDR3 DNA reads TGCGCCAGCAGCCAGGGACTAGCGGGAGGGCCTTGGACAGATACGCAGTATTTT. This codes for CASSQGLAGGPWTDTQYF.

The chain links TRBV5-4 to TRBJ2-2, with 7 bases matching TRBD1. The germline CDR1 and CDR2 sequences are SGHNT and YYREEE (reference sequence). CDR3 size: 16 residues. Trimming at V came to 0 bases and at J to 6 bases, leaving 8 bases not matched to a gene. DNA for the CDR3: TGTGCCAGCAGCTTGGCCAGAGGGGGCAGAGCCGGGGAGCTGTTTTTT. Protein: CASSLARGGRAGELFF.